Below, 30 T cell receptor beta chains from the same sample are listed, as sequenced in a study of shared clonotypes between healthy human individuals (dated by TCRdb to between 2020 and 2021). CD8 naive samples consisted of CD45RO-negative cells that were positively selected for CCR7, yielding a CD45RA+CCR7+ population without TemRA cells. Libraries were built with the immunoSEQ multiplex PCR assay. The table comes from immuneACCESS by way of TCRdb, which keeps in-frame sequences with V and J called. Part of the clones is missing from these tables; in studies checked, under half for an unresolved V gene and the rest for unknown reasons. A total of 800,000 to 950,000 clones appear in this sample, approximately 97% of them only once. Less than 0.25% of the sample goes to the ten largest clones. Specimen: naive CD8+ T cells sorted from blood. Taken with the paper, the label for cell subset or site translates to: CD45RA+CCR7+. Receptors originate from a man aged 25 to 40 in good health.

The chain combines TRBV9 with TRBJ2-5; D gene uncertain. V was cut by 0 bases and J by 1 base, with 4 bases left in between. Germline loops: CDR1 SGDLS, CDR2 YYNGEE. This CDR3 is built from 13 residues. The CDR3 loop reads CASSVALQETQYF. In DNA form, the CDR3 reads TGTGCCAGCAGCGTAGCCCTCCAAGAGACCCAGTACTTC.

V gene TRBV27 combines with J gene TRBJ2-1; D is ambiguous. CDR3 size: 14 residues. V was shortened by 1 base and J by 3 bases, with 7 bases between the two germline ends. Germline lookup yields CDR1 MNHEY and CDR2 SMNVEV (reference sequence). The CDR3 sequence: CASSLWADYNEQFF. CDR3 bases: TGTGCCAGCAGTTTATGGGCAGACTACAATGAGCAGTTCTTC.

CDR3 bases: TGTGCCAGCAGTTTATCGGGTGGGCGGAGCTGGGTGGGCTCCTACGAGCAGTACTTC. This translates into CASSLSGGRSWVGSYEQYF. V and J are TRBV27 and TRBJ2-7; no reliable D call. This CDR3 is built from 19 residues. The V end was cut by 0 bases, the J end by 0 bases, with 21 bases between. Germline values: CDR1 MNHEY, CDR2 SMNVEV (reference sequence).

The rearrangement uses TRBV27 and TRBJ1-2; the match to TRBD1 covers 8 bases. The CDR3 covers 14 residues. Germline loops: CDR1 MNHEY, CDR2 SMNVEV (reference sequence). J gave up 8 bases and V 0 bases, and 5 bases lay outside the gene matches. CDR3 sequence reads: CASSLSQGAEGYTF. The DNA for the CDR3 is TGTGCCAGCAGTTTATCCCAGGGGGCGGAGGGCTACACCTTC.

This chain links TRBV5-1 with TRBJ2-3; the match to TRBD1 covers 7 bases. V lost 3 bases to trimming and J lost 6 bases; unmatched junction nucleotides: 13. The CDR3 totals 16 residues. The germline CDR1 and CDR2 sequences are SGHRS and YFSETQ. The CDR3 region is CASSSNRDSPLDTQYF. CDR3 nucleotide sequence: TGCGCCAGCAGCTCAAACCGGGACAGTCCTCTGGATACGCAGTATTTT.

The chain uses TRBV6-5 and TRBJ1-4; 10 bases are shared with TRBD1. The V segment lost 2 bases and the J segment 8 bases; nucleotides outside the gene matches: 8. The CDR3 covers 16 residues. Per germline, CDR1 MNHEY and CDR2 SVGAGI. CDR3 DNA sequence: TGTGCCAGCAGTTACGTTCCGGGACAGGGGCGGGAAAAACTGTTTTTT. Protein sequence: CASSYVPGQGREKLFF.

CDR3 DNA sequence: TGCGCCAGCAGCTTGGGGACAGGGGGCTCTGGGGCCAACGTCCTGACTTTC. It yields the protein CASSLGTGGSGANVLTF. The V call is TRBV5-1, the J call TRBJ2-6, with TRBD1 matching over 10 bases. This CDR3 spans 17 amino acids. The J segment lost 0 bases and the V segment lost 0 bases, leaving 0 bases of the junction unmatched. Germline-derived CDR1 and CDR2 are SGHRS and YFSETQ.

The chain is built from TRBV7-6 and TRBJ2-7, with no clear D. The germline V gene encodes CDR1 SGHVS and CDR2 FNYEAQ. The CDR3 consists of 13 residues. Between the trimmed V and J ends, which lost 1 base and 3 bases, there was a span of 7 bases. CDR3 nucleotides: TGTGCCAGCAGCTTAGACGGGCACTACGAGCAGTACTTC. Protein product: CASSLDGHYEQYF.

The chain joins TRBV11-2 to TRBJ2-5; 10 bases are a match to TRBD2. V trimming: 5 bases; J trimming: 4 bases; junction bases outside the gene matches: 10. Per the germline V gene, CDR1 is SGHAT and CDR2 is FQNNGV. CDR3 length equals 16 residues. In DNA form, the CDR3 reads TGTGCCAGCAGCCAAGACTTAGCGGGAGGAAGAGAGACCCAGTACTTC. Protein sequence: CASSQDLAGGRETQYF. The variable domain in full, with the rest retrieved from reference TRBV11-2 and TRBJ2-5, is EAGVAQSPRYKIIEKRQSVAFWCNPISGHATLYWYQQILGQGPKLLIQFQNNGVVDDSQLPKDRFSAERLKGVDSTLKIQPAKLEDSAVYLCASSQDLAGGRETQYFGPGTRLLVL.

Comment on this clone: The same CDR3 is also encoded by other DNA sequences in this sample. The chain carries TRBV10-3 and TRBJ2-1; no definite D call. CDR3 length equals 12 residues. The ends were cut back, 0 bases at V and 6 bases at J, with 3 bases in the middle. The germline CDR1 and CDR2 sequences are ENHRY and SYGVKD. The DNA of the CDR3 is TGTGCCATCAGTGAGTCGGCCAATGAGCAGTTCTTC. As protein: CAISESANEQFF.

The rearrangement uses TRBV27 and TRBJ2-5; 8 nucleotides match TRBD1. The trim removed 0 bases at V and 5 bases at J, leaving 8 bases unmatched. Germline lookup yields CDR1 MNHEY and CDR2 SMNVEV (reference sequence). The CDR3 extends over 16 amino acids. The CDR3 nucleotides are TGTGCCAGCAGTTTATCACATCAGGGGGCGCCGGAGACCCAGTACTTC. Its protein product is CASSLSHQGAPETQYF.

The V call is TRBV6-1, the J call TRBJ2-3; 8 bases line up with TRBD2. The germline V gene has CDR1 MNHNS and CDR2 SASEGT. This CDR3 is built from 16 residues. Trimming at V came to 3 bases and at J to 2 bases, leaving 7 bases not matched to a gene. The CDR3 coding sequence is TGTGCCAGCAGTGATTTCACTAGCGGATCCACAGATACGCAGTATTTT. Translated, it gives CASSDFTSGSTDTQYF.

This chain links TRBV5-4 with TRBJ2-7, with TRBD2 matching 12 bases. The germline V gene encodes CDR1 SGHNT and CDR2 YYREEE (reference sequence). The CDR3 loop spans 17 amino acids. The V segment lost 4 bases and the J segment 4 bases; nucleotides outside the gene matches: 12. The CDR3 sequence is CASSPIPGLAGLYEQYF. DNA of the CDR3: TGTGCCAGCAGCCCTATACCAGGACTAGCGGGATTATACGAGCAGTACTTC. The whole variable domain, filled in from reference TRBV5-4 and TRBJ2-7, reads ETGVTQSPTHLIKTRGQQVTLRCSSQSGHNTVSWYQQALGQGPQFIFQYYREEENGRGNFPPRFSGLQFPNYSSELNVNALELDDSALYLCASSPIPGLAGLYEQYFGPGTRLTVT.

The chain employs TRBV9 and TRBJ2-5; possibly TRBD1 for D (7 bases). Germline lookup yields CDR1 SGDLS and CDR2 YYNGEE. Trimming removed 5 bases at V and 5 bases at J, with 16 bases between. CDR3 length equals 14 residues. The CDR3 region is CASSSGGGAETQYF. The CDR3, as DNA: TGTGCCAGCAGTTCAGGAGGGGGCGCTGAGACCCAGTACTTC.

This clone was seen once. The rearrangement uses TRBV14 and TRBJ2-5, with 9 bases lining up with TRBD2. V lost 5 bases and J lost 2; bases outside the gene matches: 12. Germline assignment: CDR1 SGHDN and CDR2 FVKESK. The CDR3 contains 17 residues. CDR3 residues: CASSSRFGLAPQETQYF. The CDR3 DNA reads as TGTGCCAGCAGCTCGAGGTTCGGACTAGCGCCTCAAGAGACCCAGTACTTC. Looking up the rest from reference TRBV14 and TRBJ2-5 gives the full variable domain: EAGVTQFPSHSVIEKGQTVTLRCDPISGHDNLYWYRRVMGKEIKFLLHFVKESKQDESGMPNNRFLAERTGGTYSTLKVQPAELEDSGVYFCASSSRFGLAPQETQYFGPGTRLLVL.

The chain combines TRBV11-2 with TRBJ2-1; 9 positions match TRBD2. The V and J ends lost 5 bases and 1 base, in that order; junction bases with no gene match: 12. The CDR3 runs to 18 residues. The germline V gene encodes CDR1 SGHAT and CDR2 FQNNGV. The CDR3 spells CASSGPLLAGSSYNEQFF. The CDR3, as DNA: TGTGCCAGCAGCGGCCCCCTCCTAGCGGGATCATCCTACAATGAGCAGTTCTTC.

V and J are TRBV4-1 and TRBJ2-3, with D tentatively TRBD1 (6 bases). The germline gives CDR1 MGHRA, CDR2 YSYEKL. V lost 2 bases, J lost 2 bases, and 20 bases lay in between. The CDR3 extends over 18 amino acids. The CDR3 protein is CASSQLGLPGESTDTQYF. The CDR3 nucleotides read TGCGCCAGCAGCCAATTGGGGCTACCAGGGGAATCCACAGATACGCAGTATTTT.

The chain has TRBV18 and TRBJ2-1, with 7 bases fitting TRBD2. V lost 10 bases and J lost 8; bases outside the gene matches: 14. The CDR3 is 14 residues long. In germline, CDR1 is KGHSH, CDR2 LQKENI. For the CDR3, the DNA is TGTGCCACCAACAAGGGGCTAGCGGACCATGAGCAGTTCTTC. This gives the protein CATNKGLADHEQFF.

As for this clone: Other DNA variants within this sample encode the same CDR3. The chain uses TRBV7-9 and TRBJ2-1, with TRBD2 matching over 10 bases. The CDR3 consists of 17 residues. Trimming removed 1 base from V and 0 bases from J; junction bases left unmatched: 3. CDR1 and CDR2 from the germline V gene are SEHNR and FQNEAQ (reference sequence). The CDR3 spells CASSLEASGSSYNEQFF. The CDR3, as DNA: TGTGCCAGCAGCTTAGAAGCTAGCGGGAGCTCCTACAATGAGCAGTTCTTC.

V is TRBV13 and J is TRBJ2-7; 10 bases are a match to TRBD2. The CDR3 consists of 17 residues. V dropped 0 bases and J dropped 1; count of bases not matched to a gene: 6. Germline CDR1 reads PRHDT; CDR2 reads FYEKMQ (reference sequence). The chain's CDR3 is CASSLGGLAHKSYEQYF. CDR3 in DNA: TGTGCCAGCAGCTTAGGGGGACTAGCGCATAAGTCCTACGAGCAGTACTTC.

The genes are TRBV28 and TRBJ2-1, with unresolved D. V was trimmed by 2 bases and J by 7 bases, leaving 6 bases between them. This CDR3 comprises 12 residues. Per germline, CDR1 MDHEN and CDR2 SYDVKM. CDR3 DNA: TGTGCCAGCAGTTTAGAAGGGAATGAGCAGTTCTTC. Encoded protein: CASSLEGNEQFF. Filled out from reference TRBV28 and TRBJ2-1, the complete variable domain reads DVKVTQSSRYLVKRTGEKVFLECVQDMDHENMFWYRQDPGLGLRLIYFSYDVKMKEKGDIPEGYSVSREKKERFSLILESASTNQTSMYLCASSLEGNEQFFGPGTRLTVL.

This chain links TRBV25-1 with TRBJ2-5; D is unresolved. Germline V gene lookup returns CDR1 MGHDK and CDR2 SYGVNS. The CDR3 length is 12 residues. The V end lost 4 bases, the J end lost 5 bases, and 8 bases lay between the germline ends. The CDR3 loop reads CASSGLPETQYF. The CDR3 region has the DNA TGTGCCAGCAGTGGACTCCCGGAGACCCAGTACTTC.

Notes on this clone: Other DNA sequences of this sample code for an identical CDR3. This rearrangement joins TRBV29-1 to TRBJ2-3, with TRBD2 identical over 9 bases. Germline lookup yields CDR1 SQVTM and CDR2 ANQGSEA. The V segment lost 2 bases and the J segment 5 bases; nucleotides outside the gene matches: 5. The length of the CDR3 is 14 residues. CDR3 sequence: CSVELAGAGDTQYF. In DNA form, the CDR3 reads TGCAGCGTTGAATTAGCGGGAGCGGGAGATACGCAGTATTTT.

The chain joins TRBV10-3 to TRBJ1-1, with 11 positions matching TRBD1. The germline gives CDR1 ENHRY, CDR2 SYGVKD. There are 15 residues in the CDR3. V lost 7 bases and J lost 2; bases outside the gene matches: 6. The CDR3 nucleotides read TGTGCCATCACCGGGACAGGGGGACCCAACACTGAAGCTTTCTTT. It yields the protein CAITGTGGPNTEAFF.

The rearrangement links TRBV2 to TRBJ2-3; 9 bases agree with TRBD1. The CDR3 is made up of 14 amino acids. Losses at the gene ends were 6 bases for V and 4 bases for J; bases not matched to a gene: 5. Germline CDR1 reads SNHLY; CDR2 reads FYNNEI. CDR3 coding DNA: TGTGCCAGCAGCCCGGGACAGGGCCCAGATACGCAGTATTTT. Amino acids: CASSPGQGPDTQYF.

On this clone itself: At one boundary the junction diverges from the germline segment, which might be a read error. This sequence joins TRBV6-5 and TRBJ1-4, with D unresolved. This CDR3 has 15 residues. Per the germline V gene, CDR1 is MNHEY and CDR2 is SVGAGI. Here the CDR3 reads CATSYSEATNEKLFF. CDR3 in DNA: TGTGCCACCAGTTATTCGGAAGCAACTAATGAAAAACTGTTTTTT.

This chain links TRBV27 with TRBJ2-1; no clear D gene. This CDR3 has 12 amino acids. V shed 8 bases and J shed 10 bases, with 15 bases lying between them. Germline loops: CDR1 MNHEY, CDR2 SMNVEV (reference sequence). CDR3 residues: CASGKPLLEQFF. CDR3 nucleotide sequence: TGTGCCAGCGGAAAGCCCTTACTCGAGCAGTTCTTC.

J is TRBJ2-7 and V is TRBV6-1; tentative D call: TRBD1 (7 bases). The CDR3 sequence is 16 residues long. The V end lost 4 bases, the J end lost 4 bases, and 20 bases lay between the germline ends. Germline lookup yields CDR1 MNHNS and CDR2 SASEGT. The CDR3 sequence is CASSAAGQLLRYEQYF. DNA for the CDR3: TGTGCCAGCAGTGCGGCGGGACAGCTTCTTAGATACGAGCAGTACTTC.

The rearrangement links TRBV18 to TRBJ2-7; no definite D call. CDR1 KGHSH and CDR2 LQKENI come from the germline V gene. The CDR3 extends over 15 amino acids. The V end was cut by 6 bases, the J end by 2 bases, with 17 bases between. The CDR3 DNA follows: TGTGCCAGCTCGGGTACAGATATTGGCCCCTACGAGCAGTACTTC. Translation: CASSGTDIGPYEQYF.

CDR3 coding DNA: TGTGCCAGTAGTATAGTCGCGGCGGGAGGTCCCGGGGAGCTGTTTTTT. Amino acid sequence: CASSIVAAGGPGELFF. This rearrangement joins TRBV19 to TRBJ2-2; 8 nucleotides agree with TRBD2. The CDR3 loop spans 16 amino acids. Germline CDR1 LNHDA, CDR2 SQIVND (reference sequence). V gave up 1 base and J gave up 6 bases; unmatched junction bases: 7. The variable domain in full, completed from reference TRBV19 and TRBJ2-2, reads DGGITQSPKYLFRKEGQNVTLSCEQNLNHDAMYWYRQDPGQGLRLIYYSQIVNDFQKGDIAEGYSVSREKKESFPLTVTSAQKNPTAFYLCASSIVAAGGPGELFFGEGSRLTVL.